This T cell receptor (beta chain) was sequenced in a study of sequential checkpoint blockade in melanoma. Across the whole study: Patients were randomized 1:1 to nivolumab-then-ipilimumab or ipilimumab-then-nivolumab first-line. Study-wide points: Mutational load did not correlate with tumor T-cell fraction or clonality.

Some clones are missing from TCRdb's copy, which holds only in-frame ones; the method was immunoSEQ multiplex PCR. This table holds more than 10,000 clones, roughly a fifth found once. In this sample, this clone is medium-sized. No antigen is known for it. Deletions cut 4 bases from V and 5 bases from J, with 18 bases between. CDR1 and CDR2 (germline): MDHEN, SYDVKM. This CDR3 is built from 16 residues. The treatment is: randomized to nivolumab then ipilimumab (arm A) or the reverse (arm B). The sample here was tumor tissue (inferred from file names), taken from a patient given nivolumab and ipilimumab in sequence. The chain is built from TRBV28 and TRBJ1-5; D possibly corresponds to TRBD1 (6 bases). The TCR comes from a human donor with melanoma. CDR3 sequence: CASSWGQGLSDQPQHF. The DNA of the CDR3 is TGTGCCAGCAGTTGGGGTCAGGGGTTGTCAGATCAGCCCCAGCATTTT.